The 26 T cell receptor beta chains in this list originate from one sample, sequenced in a study of PD-1 blockade in classical Hodgkin lymphoma. Patients all relapsed after autologous stem cell transplantation, and there was variation in brentuximab vedotin exposure. Some clones are missing from TCRdb's copy, which holds only in-frame ones; the method was immunoSEQ multiplex PCR. The data contain about 41,000 clones, 76% of them singletons. The input for sequencing was peripheral blood mononuclear cells (PBMCs), taken at baseline. These receptors all stem from a human donor with classical Hodgkin lymphoma.

Details on this clone: Other DNA variants within this sample encode the same CDR3. The chain uses TRBV18 and TRBJ1-1; D not certain. Trimming left V 3 bases short and J 1 base short, with 6 bases between. The CDR3 covers 13 residues. Germline assignment: CDR1 KGHSH and CDR2 LQKENI. This CDR3 is CASSPMANTEAFF. The CDR3 bases are TGTGCCAGCTCACCCATGGCGAACACTGAAGCTTTCTTT. The whole variable domain, remainder taken from reference TRBV18 and TRBJ1-1, is NAGVMQNPRHLVRRRGQEARLRCSPMKGHSHVYWYRQLPEEGLKFMVYLQKENIIDESGMPKERFSAEFPKEGPSILRIQQVVRGDSAAYFCASSPMANTEAFFGQGTRLTVV.

The chain links TRBV30 to TRBJ2-5, with 7 bases aligning to TRBD1. The CDR3 runs 12 residues. V dropped 3 bases and J dropped 5; count of bases not matched to a gene: 3. CDR1 and CDR2 (germline): GTSNPN, SVGIG (reference sequence). The CDR3 here is CAWRGQSETQYF. The CDR3 DNA follows: TGTGCCTGGAGGGGACAGTCGGAGACCCAGTACTTC.

The DNA of the CDR3 is TGCGCCAGCAGGGTGAGCGGGATGGGAGATACGCAGTATTTT. As protein: CASRVSGMGDTQYF. The V gene is TRBV5-1, the J gene TRBJ2-3; 7 bases match TRBD2. After removal of 5 bases from V and 5 bases from J, the junction contained 8 bases not matched to a gene. The CDR3 sequence is 14 residues long. The germline V gene has CDR1 SGHRS and CDR2 YFSETQ.

This clone was detected only once. CDR3 in amino acids: CASSNGGYNEQFF. The CDR3 region has the DNA TGTGCCAGCAGCAACGGGGGGTACAATGAGCAGTTCTTC. This chain links TRBV7-2 with TRBJ2-1; 7 bases agree with TRBD2. Germline values: CDR1 SGHTA, CDR2 FQGNSA. The junction had 2 bases not matched to a gene; V was cut back by 5 bases and J by 4 bases. The CDR3 covers 13 residues.

The chain employs TRBV4-3 and TRBJ2-3; D is tentatively TRBD1 or TRBD2 (5 bases each). Deletions cut 2 bases from V and 2 bases from J, with 11 bases between. CDR1 is LGHNA, CDR2 YSLEER, per germline. The CDR3 consists of 15 residues. In DNA form, the CDR3 reads TGCGCCAGCAGCCAACGGGGCACTTCCACAGATACGCAGTATTTT. Its protein is CASSQRGTSTDTQYF.

V is TRBV7-3 and J is TRBJ1-2; weak D call: TRBD1 (5 bases). Per germline, CDR1 SGHTA and CDR2 FQGTGA. The V end lost 5 bases, the J end lost 8 bases, and 21 bases lay between the germline ends. This CDR3 is 15 amino acids long. The CDR3 reads CASSVAGTPEYGYTF. DNA of the CDR3: TGTGCCAGCAGCGTCGCCGGGACCCCAGAGTACGGCTACACCTTC.

The V and J genes are TRBV27 and TRBJ1-5, with 9 bases aligning to TRBD1. CDR3 size: 15 residues. Germline V CDR1 and CDR2: MNHEY, SMNVEV (reference sequence). With 2 bases clipped from V and 3 bases from J, the junction kept 2 bases outside the gene matches. The CDR3, as DNA: TGTGCCAGCAGTTTACGACAGGGGGTCAATCAGCCCCAGCATTTT. It codes for CASSLRQGVNQPQHF.

The genes are TRBV6-5 and TRBJ1-1; TRBD1 might be the D (6 bases). This CDR3 is 14 amino acids long. Germline CDR1 reads MNHEY; CDR2 reads SVGAGI. Trimming shortened V by 6 bases and J by 5 bases, and 16 bases separated the two germline ends. The CDR3 is CASSQRPQGTEAFF. CDR3 nucleotides: TGTGCCAGCAGCCAGAGACCCCAGGGGACTGAAGCTTTCTTT.

This clone has more than one count but fewer than ten. The chain combines TRBV6-1 with TRBJ1-4; D is uncertain. V was pared by 2 bases and J by 8 bases, with 12 bases between. The CDR3 spans 14 residues. Per the germline V gene, CDR1 is MNHNS and CDR2 is SASEGT. Written as DNA, the CDR3 is TGTGCCAGCAGTGAACCAATCAACTCAGAAAAACTGTTTTTT. Its translation is CASSEPINSEKLFF.

The V and J genes are TRBV7-3 and TRBJ1-1; 8 bases are a match to TRBD1. With V trimmed by 5 bases and J by 5 bases, 10 bases remained unmatched. The length of the CDR3 is 15 residues. Germline V lookup: CDR1 SGHTA, CDR2 FQGTGA. The DNA for the CDR3 is TGTGCCAGCAGCCTGACAGGGACAGGCGGAACTGAAGCTTTCTTT. Protein sequence: CASSLTGTGGTEAFF.

V and J are TRBV6-5 and TRBJ2-2; possible D gene TRBD1, 5 bases. CDR1 MNHEY and CDR2 SVGAGI come from the germline V gene. This CDR3 is built from 14 residues. Trimming left V 4 bases short and J 7 bases short, with 13 bases between. The CDR3 sequence: CASSSGRASGELFF. CDR3 coding DNA: TGTGCCAGCAGTTCGGGCAGGGCAAGCGGGGAGCTGTTTTTT.

The chain couples TRBV6-5 to TRBJ1-5, with no clear D. The ends were cut back, 6 bases at V and 5 bases at J, with 8 bases in the middle. Germline V CDR1 and CDR2: MNHEY, SVGAGI. This CDR3 is built from 12 residues. The chain's CDR3 is CASSRPDQPQHF. The CDR3 DNA follows: TGTGCCAGCAGCAGACCTGATCAGCCCCAGCATTTT.

J is TRBJ2-2 and V is TRBV27, with a tentative D call TRBD2 (6 bases). The V and J ends lost 5 bases and 2 bases respectively, with 9 bases between them. The CDR3 runs to 14 residues. Germline assignment: CDR1 MNHEY and CDR2 SMNVEV (reference sequence). The CDR3 sequence is CASSGDFNTGELFF. The CDR3 region has the DNA TGTGCCAGCAGTGGGGACTTTAACACCGGGGAGCTGTTTTTT.

The chain has TRBV2 and TRBJ2-5; D not resolved. The CDR3 has 12 residues. The germline CDR1 and CDR2 sequences are SNHLY and FYNNEI. The ends were cut back, 5 bases at V and 3 bases at J, with 7 bases in the middle. The CDR3 loop reads CASSPEEETQYF. DNA of the CDR3: TGTGCCAGCAGTCCAGAAGAAGAGACCCAGTACTTC.

As to this clone: Compared with germline, one end of the junction differs, possibly owing to a read error. The chain couples TRBV6-5 to TRBJ2-6; D might be TRBD1 (5 bases). Germline loops: CDR1 MNHEY, CDR2 SVGAGI. This CDR3 contains 15 residues. CDR3 coding DNA: TGTGCCAGCAGTTCAGGGAACTCTGGGGCCAGCGTCCTGACTTTC. It codes for CASSSGNSGASVLTF.

This clone occurred a few times. The gene calls are TRBV14 and TRBJ1-1; possible D gene TRBD1, 5 bases. There are 14 residues in the CDR3. V shed 3 bases and J shed 0 bases, with 8 bases lying between them. Germline V gene sequence: CDR1 SGHDN, CDR2 FVKESK. For the CDR3, the DNA is TGTGCCAGCAGCCAGCGACAGCTGAACACTGAAGCTTTCTTT. Its translation: CASSQRQLNTEAFF.

Comments on this clone: This same CDR3 is encoded by further DNA sequences in the sample. The chain combines TRBV7-3 with TRBJ1-1; D is possibly TRBD1 (6 bases). This CDR3 has 14 residues. V lost 2 bases to trimming and J lost 1 base, with 8 bases between them. Germline V CDR1 and CDR2: SGHTA, FQGTGA. CDR3 sequence: CASSLGQRNTEAFF. The CDR3 DNA reads as TGTGCCAGCAGCTTAGGACAGCGGAACACTGAAGCTTTCTTT.

Only one count was recorded for this clone. The chain combines TRBV6-5 with TRBJ2-7; tentative D call: TRBD2 (5 bases). The CDR3 sequence is 12 residues long. V lost 6 bases and J 2 bases, leaving 8 bases between the germline ends. Germline values: CDR1 MNHEY, CDR2 SVGAGI. CDR3 residues: CASRPGTYEQYF. DNA of the CDR3: TGTGCCAGCAGACCCGGGACCTACGAGCAGTACTTC.

This sequence joins TRBV19 and TRBJ1-1; no clear D gene. This CDR3 comprises 14 residues. Germline V gene lookup returns CDR1 LNHDA and CDR2 SQIVND (reference sequence). V was shortened by 1 base and J by 1 base, with 7 bases between the two germline ends. The CDR3 here is CASSIAVSNTEAFF. For the CDR3, the DNA is TGTGCCAGTAGTATAGCAGTGTCGAACACTGAAGCTTTCTTT.

The chain is built from TRBV19 and TRBJ2-1; TRBD2 matches at 10 bases. CDR1 is LNHDA and CDR2 is SQIVND in the germline V gene (reference sequence). V shed 3 bases and J 6 bases; nucleotides not matched to a gene: 5. The length of the CDR3 is 15 residues. The CDR3 nucleotides read TGTGCCAGTAGTATGGGCAGCGGGAGGGCCAATGAGCAGTTCTTC. Protein product: CASSMGSGRANEQFF.

In its sample, this clone was seen a few times. The same CDR3 also results from other DNA sequences found in this sample. The V and J genes are TRBV29-1 and TRBJ1-1; D is undetermined. V was trimmed by 3 bases and J by 10 bases, leaving 6 bases between them. The CDR3 extends over 9 amino acids. Germline V gene sequence: CDR1 SQVTM, CDR2 ANQGSEA. The CDR3 spells CSVEAGAFF. In DNA form, the CDR3 reads TGCAGCGTTGAGGCAGGAGCTTTCTTT.

The chain recombines TRBV28 with TRBJ2-7; TRBD1 matches at 11 bases. The V segment lost 4 bases and the J segment 7 bases; nucleotides outside the gene matches: 9. The CDR3 has 15 residues. Per germline, CDR1 MDHEN and CDR2 SYDVKM. The CDR3 reads CASSSGTGGWGEQYF. CDR3 sequence (DNA): TGTGCCAGCAGTTCCGGGACAGGGGGTTGGGGTGAGCAGTACTTC.

The V gene is TRBV5-1, the J gene TRBJ2-3; 9 bases are shared with TRBD1. Germline V CDR1 and CDR2: SGHRS, YFSETQ. The CDR3 is made up of 15 amino acids. Trimming at V came to 3 bases and at J to 5 bases, leaving 7 bases not matched to a gene. CDR3 sequence (DNA): TGCGCCAGCAGCTACCGACAGGGGGTGATAGATACGCAGTATTTT. It is translated as CASSYRQGVIDTQYF.

Only one count was recorded for this clone. V and J are TRBV2 and TRBJ2-5; a weak D match, TRBD1 (6 bases). The germline gives CDR1 SNHLY, CDR2 FYNNEI. The CDR3 extends over 14 amino acids. Trimming shortened V by 1 base and J by 3 bases, and 9 bases separated the two germline ends. CDR3 in DNA: TGTGCCAGCAGTGAAGGGACAGCGAAAGAGACCCAGTACTTC. Encoded protein: CASSEGTAKETQYF. Full variable domain (outside the CDR3, taken from reference TRBV2 and TRBJ2-5): EPEVTQTPSHQVTQMGQEVILRCVPISNHLYFYWYRQILGQKVEFLVSFYNNEISEKSEIFDDQFSVERPDGSNFTLKIRSTKLEDSAMYFCASSEGTAKETQYFGPGTRLLVL.

The J gene is TRBJ1-6, the V gene TRBV11-2, with no clear D. The V gene's germline CDR1 is SGHAT and CDR2 FQNNGV. This CDR3 is built from 15 residues. V was cut by 4 bases and J by 9 bases, with 16 bases left in between. CDR3: CASSSSGIVVSPLHF. The CDR3 DNA reads TGTGCCAGCAGCTCCTCGGGGATCGTGGTTTCACCCCTCCACTTT.

The chain links TRBV9 to TRBJ1-1; D call uncertain. Trimming cost V 1 base and J 0 bases, with 4 bases left between them. From germline, CDR1 is SGDLS and CDR2 YYNGEE. The CDR3 contains 13 residues. The CDR3 here is CASSVQMNTEAFF. CDR3 DNA: TGTGCCAGCAGCGTACAGATGAACACTGAAGCTTTCTTT.